This T cell receptor (beta chain) was retrieved from a study of blood T cells in healthy people across ages. The authors ran a second PCR of roughly 6 to 12 cycles using a sample-barcoded 5' primer and a J-beta primer mix. Every molecule of cDNA carried a tag from a template-switch adaptor with 12 random nucleotides. TCRdb processed the 5' RACE reads anew with MiXCR; each CDR3 protein has one entry. The sample lists about 1.4 million distinct CDR3 sequences; approximately 59% were seen once. Study-level findings and limits: Conclusively comparing naive with antigen-experienced cells was impossible with unsorted PBMCs.

Of note for this clonotype: The antigen is undetermined.

Looked up from germline, CDR1 is SGHRS and CDR2 is YFSETQ. V trimming: 0 bases; J trimming: 6 bases; junction bases outside the gene matches: 0. The CDR3 is made up of 14 amino acids. The sequence was obtained from a man aged 18 to 35 in good health. J is TRBJ1-1 and V is TRBV5-1, with 12 positions matching TRBD1. Sequenced input: blood. CDR3 loop: CASSLGDRGPEAFF. In DNA, the CDR3 is TGCGCCAGCAGCTTGGGGGACAGGGGGCCTGAAGCTTTCTTT.